The following is a TCR beta chain sequence with its context. Its antigen is unidentified. These data belong to a study of a mutant IDH1 vaccine in newly diagnosed glioma. Overall study: Treated patients, averaging about 40 years, were roughly 60% male and roughly 38% female. Previous treatment comprised radiotherapy, temozolomide, or both, mostly both.

This table comes from immunoSEQ multiplex PCR, and its TCRdb copy is limited to in-frame clones, with some not included. The sample yields some 70,000 clones, approximately 79% seen once. Regarding time point: baseline, week 1 (first vaccination visit). Treatment here: pre-vaccination baseline after standard-of-care therapy. Unmatched junction bases numbered 6, after V lost 5 bases and J lost 5 bases. The CDR3 is 14 amino acids. Looked up from germline, CDR1 is SEHNR and CDR2 is FQNEAQ (reference sequence). General study results and limits: Of the patients, 93.3% had vaccine-induced immune responses.

This TCR derives from a middle-aged man with glioma. This sample comprised PBMCs, obtained from a glioma patient treated with radiotherapy, temozolomide or both. The V and J genes are TRBV7-9 and TRBJ1-5; TRBD1 aligns across 7 bases. DNA for the CDR3: TGTGCCAGCAGCCCAAACAGGGGAGATCAGCCCCAGCATTTT. Protein: CASSPNRGDQPQHF.